This TCR beta chain was retrieved from a study of cytomegalovirus exposure and HLA in healthy donors. Findings and limits, study-wide: Clonal expansion, a later analysis showed, was greater in HLA-associated TCR beta chains than in equally common others.

In the PCR, 60 Vbeta and 13 Jbeta primers were used. Assay used: immunoSEQ multiplex PCR; TCRdb lists only in-frame clones, some missing. The table has over 85,000 clones, roughly four fifths seen once. As concerns this clone: Its target is not known.

With 4 bases removed from V and 0 bases from J, the gap between germline ends came to 17 bases. This CDR3 has 17 amino acids. Germline V lookup: CDR1 SGHDT, CDR2 YYEEEE. The clonotype was recovered from a female donor in good health and CMV-seronegative. Sequenced material: PBMCs. The V call is TRBV5-6, the J call TRBJ2-1, with a tentative D call TRBD2 (6 bases). CDR3 in DNA: TGTGCCAGCAGCCGCCGGGACTCCTTGAGCTCCTACAATGAGCAGTTCTTC. Its protein is CASSRRDSLSSYNEQFF.